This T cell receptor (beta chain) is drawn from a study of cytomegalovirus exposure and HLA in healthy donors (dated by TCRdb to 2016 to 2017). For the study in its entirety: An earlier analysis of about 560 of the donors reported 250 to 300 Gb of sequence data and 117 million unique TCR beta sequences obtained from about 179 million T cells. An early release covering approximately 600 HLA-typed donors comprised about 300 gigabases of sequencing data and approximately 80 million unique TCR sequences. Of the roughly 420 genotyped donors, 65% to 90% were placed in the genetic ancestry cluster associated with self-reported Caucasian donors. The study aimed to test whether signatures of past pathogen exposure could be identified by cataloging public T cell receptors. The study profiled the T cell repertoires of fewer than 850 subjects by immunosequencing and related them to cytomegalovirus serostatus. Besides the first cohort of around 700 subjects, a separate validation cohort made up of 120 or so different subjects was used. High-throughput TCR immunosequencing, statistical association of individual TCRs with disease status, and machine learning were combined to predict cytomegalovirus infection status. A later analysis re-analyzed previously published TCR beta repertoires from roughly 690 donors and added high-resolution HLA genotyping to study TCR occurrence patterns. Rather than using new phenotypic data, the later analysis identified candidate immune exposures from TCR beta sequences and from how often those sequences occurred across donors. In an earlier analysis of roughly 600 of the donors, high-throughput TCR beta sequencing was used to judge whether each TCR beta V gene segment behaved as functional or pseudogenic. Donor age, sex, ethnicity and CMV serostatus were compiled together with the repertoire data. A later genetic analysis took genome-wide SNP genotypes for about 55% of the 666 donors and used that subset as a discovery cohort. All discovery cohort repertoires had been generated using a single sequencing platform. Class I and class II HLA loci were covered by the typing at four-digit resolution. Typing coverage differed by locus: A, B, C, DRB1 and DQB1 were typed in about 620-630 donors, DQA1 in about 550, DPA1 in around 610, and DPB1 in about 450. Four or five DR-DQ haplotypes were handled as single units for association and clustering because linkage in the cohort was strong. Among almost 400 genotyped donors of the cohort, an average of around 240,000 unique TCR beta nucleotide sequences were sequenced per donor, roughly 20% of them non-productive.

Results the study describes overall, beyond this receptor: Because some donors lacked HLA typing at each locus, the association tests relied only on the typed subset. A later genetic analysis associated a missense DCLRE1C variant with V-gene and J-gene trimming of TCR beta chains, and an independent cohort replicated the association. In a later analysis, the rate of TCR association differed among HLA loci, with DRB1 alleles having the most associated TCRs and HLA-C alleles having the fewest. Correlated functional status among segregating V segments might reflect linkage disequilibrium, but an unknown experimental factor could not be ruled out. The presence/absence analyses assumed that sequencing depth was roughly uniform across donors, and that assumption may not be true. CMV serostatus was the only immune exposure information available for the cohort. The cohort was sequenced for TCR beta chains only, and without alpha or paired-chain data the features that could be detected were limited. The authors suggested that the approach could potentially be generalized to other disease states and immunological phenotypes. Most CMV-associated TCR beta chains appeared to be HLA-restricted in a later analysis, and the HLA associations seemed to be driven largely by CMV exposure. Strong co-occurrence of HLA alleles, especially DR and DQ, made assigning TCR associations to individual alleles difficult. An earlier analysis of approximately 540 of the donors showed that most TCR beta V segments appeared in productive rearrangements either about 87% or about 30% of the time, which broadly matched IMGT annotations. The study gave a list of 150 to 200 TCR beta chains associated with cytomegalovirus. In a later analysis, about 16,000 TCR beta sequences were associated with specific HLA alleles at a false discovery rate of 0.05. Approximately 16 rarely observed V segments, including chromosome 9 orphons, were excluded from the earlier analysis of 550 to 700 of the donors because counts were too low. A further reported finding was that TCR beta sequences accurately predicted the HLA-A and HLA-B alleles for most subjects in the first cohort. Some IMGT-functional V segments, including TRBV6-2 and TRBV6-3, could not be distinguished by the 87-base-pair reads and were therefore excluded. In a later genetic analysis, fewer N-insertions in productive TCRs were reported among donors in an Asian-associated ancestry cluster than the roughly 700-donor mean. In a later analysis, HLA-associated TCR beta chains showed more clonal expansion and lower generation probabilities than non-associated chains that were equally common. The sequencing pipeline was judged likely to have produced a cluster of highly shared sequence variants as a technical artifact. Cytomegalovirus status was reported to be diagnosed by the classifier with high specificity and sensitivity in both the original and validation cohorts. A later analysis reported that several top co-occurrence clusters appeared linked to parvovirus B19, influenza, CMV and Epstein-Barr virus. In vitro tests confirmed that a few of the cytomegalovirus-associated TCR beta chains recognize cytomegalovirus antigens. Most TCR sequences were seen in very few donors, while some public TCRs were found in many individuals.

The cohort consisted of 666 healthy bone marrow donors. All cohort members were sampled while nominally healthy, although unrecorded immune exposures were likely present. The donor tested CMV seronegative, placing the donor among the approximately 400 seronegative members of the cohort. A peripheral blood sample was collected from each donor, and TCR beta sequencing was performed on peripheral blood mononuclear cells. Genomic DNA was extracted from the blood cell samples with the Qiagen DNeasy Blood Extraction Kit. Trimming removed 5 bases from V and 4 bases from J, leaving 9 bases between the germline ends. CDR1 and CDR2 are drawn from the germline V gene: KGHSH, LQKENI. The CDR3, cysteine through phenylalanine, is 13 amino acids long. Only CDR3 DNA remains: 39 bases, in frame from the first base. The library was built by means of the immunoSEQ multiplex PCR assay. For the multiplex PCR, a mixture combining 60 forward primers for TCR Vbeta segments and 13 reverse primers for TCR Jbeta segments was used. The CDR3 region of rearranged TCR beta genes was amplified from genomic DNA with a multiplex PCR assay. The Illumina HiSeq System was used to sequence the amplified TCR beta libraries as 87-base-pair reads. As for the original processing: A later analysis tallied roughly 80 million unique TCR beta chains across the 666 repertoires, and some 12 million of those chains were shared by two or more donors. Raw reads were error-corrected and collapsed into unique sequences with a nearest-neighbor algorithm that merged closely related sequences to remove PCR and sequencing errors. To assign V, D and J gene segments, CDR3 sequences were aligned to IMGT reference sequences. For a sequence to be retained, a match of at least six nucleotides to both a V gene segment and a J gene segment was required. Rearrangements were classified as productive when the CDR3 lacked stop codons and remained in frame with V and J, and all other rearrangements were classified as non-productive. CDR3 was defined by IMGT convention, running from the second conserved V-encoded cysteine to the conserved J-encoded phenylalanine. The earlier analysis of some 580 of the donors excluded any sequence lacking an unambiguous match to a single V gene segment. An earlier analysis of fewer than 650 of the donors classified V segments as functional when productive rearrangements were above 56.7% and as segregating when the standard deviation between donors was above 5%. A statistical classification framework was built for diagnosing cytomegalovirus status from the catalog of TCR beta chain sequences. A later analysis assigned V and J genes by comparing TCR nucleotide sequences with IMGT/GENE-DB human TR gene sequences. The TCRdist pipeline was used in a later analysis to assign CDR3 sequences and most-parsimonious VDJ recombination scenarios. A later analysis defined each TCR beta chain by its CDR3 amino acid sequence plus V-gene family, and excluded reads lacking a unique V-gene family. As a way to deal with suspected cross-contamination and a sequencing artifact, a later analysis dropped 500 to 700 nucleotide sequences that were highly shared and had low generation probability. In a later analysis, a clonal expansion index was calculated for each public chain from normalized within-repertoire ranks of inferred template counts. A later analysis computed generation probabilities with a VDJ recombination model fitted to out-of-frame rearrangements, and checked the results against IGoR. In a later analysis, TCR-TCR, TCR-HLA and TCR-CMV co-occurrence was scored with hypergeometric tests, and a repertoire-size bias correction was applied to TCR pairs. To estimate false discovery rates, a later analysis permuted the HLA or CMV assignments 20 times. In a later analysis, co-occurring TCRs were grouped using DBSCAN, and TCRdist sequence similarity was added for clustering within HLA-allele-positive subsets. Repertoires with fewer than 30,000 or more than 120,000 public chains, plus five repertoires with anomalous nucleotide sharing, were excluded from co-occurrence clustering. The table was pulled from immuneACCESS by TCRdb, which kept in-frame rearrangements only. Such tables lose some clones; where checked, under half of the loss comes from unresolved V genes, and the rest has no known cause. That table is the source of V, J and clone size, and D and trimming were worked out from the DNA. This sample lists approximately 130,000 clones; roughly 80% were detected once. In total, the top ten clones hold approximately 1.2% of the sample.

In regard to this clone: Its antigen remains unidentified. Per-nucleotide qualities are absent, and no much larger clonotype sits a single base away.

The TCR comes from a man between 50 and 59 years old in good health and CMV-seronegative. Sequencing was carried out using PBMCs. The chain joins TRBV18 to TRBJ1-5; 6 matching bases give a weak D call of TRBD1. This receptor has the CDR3 CASSGQSNQPQHF. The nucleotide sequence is TGTGCCAGCTCAGGACAGAGTAATCAGCCCCAGCATTTT. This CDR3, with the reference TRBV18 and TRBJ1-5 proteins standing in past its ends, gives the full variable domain NAGVMQNPRHLVRRRGQEARLRCSPMKGHSHVYWYRQLPEEGLKFMVYLQKENIIDESGMPKERFSAEFPKEGPSILRIQQVVRGDSAAYFCASSGQSNQPQHFGDGTRLSIL.